This TCR beta chain was observed in a study of T-cell memory formation after mild COVID-19. Study as a whole: Among the donors, TCR clusters were largely specific to each donor.

TCRdb analysed the 5' RACE reads with MiXCR anew, one entry per CDR3 protein. This sample has 350,000 to 500,000 distinct CDR3 sequences, with around 22% found just once. Study-level results: Certain responding clones were present in pre-infection memory, suggesting participation of cross-reactive memory. CM and EM subsets held most contracting CD4+ clones; EMRA held CD8+ ones.

This clonotype was picked up a small number of times. The target antigen is unknown. The CDR3 sequence is 13 residues long. Germline values: CDR1 SGDLS, CDR2 YYNGEE. The ends were cut back, 3 bases at V and 5 bases at J, with 10 bases in the middle. The chain links TRBV9 to TRBJ2-3, with a possible D match to TRBD1 (5 bases). This receptor was taken from an adult woman who had mild COVID-19 (a few samples of this study predate the infection). Cell type and time point are not known. Material for sequencing was PBMCs or a T cell subset sorted from them (not recorded which). The DNA for the CDR3 is TGTGCCAGCAGCGCCCAAGGGGAAGATACGCAGTATTTT. Its protein product is CASSAQGEDTQYF.